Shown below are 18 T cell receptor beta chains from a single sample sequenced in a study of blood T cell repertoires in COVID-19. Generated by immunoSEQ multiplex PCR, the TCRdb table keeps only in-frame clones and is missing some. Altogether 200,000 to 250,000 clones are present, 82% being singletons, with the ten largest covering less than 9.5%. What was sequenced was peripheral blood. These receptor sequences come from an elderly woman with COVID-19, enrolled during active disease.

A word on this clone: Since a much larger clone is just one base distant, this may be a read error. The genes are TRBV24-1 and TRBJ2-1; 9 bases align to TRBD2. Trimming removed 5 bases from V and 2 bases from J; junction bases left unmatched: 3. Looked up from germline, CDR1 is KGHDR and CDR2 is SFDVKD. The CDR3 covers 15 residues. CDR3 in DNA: TGTGCCACCAGTGCAGCGGGGGGACCCTACAATGAGCAGTTCTTC. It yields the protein CATSAAGGPYNEQFF.

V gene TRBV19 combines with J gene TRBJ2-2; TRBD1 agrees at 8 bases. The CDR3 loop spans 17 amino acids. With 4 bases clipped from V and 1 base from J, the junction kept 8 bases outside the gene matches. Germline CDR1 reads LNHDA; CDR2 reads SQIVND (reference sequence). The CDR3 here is CASSRGTGTGNTGELFF. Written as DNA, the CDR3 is TGTGCCAGTAGTAGGGGGACCGGGACAGGGAACACCGGGGAGCTGTTTTTT.

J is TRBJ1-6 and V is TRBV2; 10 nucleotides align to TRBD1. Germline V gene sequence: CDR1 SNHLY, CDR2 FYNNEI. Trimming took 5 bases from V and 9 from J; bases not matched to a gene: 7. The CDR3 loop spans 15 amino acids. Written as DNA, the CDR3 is TGTGCCAGCAGTCCGACAGGGGGCGCGAGTTCACCCCTCCACTTT. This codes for CASSPTGGASSPLHF.

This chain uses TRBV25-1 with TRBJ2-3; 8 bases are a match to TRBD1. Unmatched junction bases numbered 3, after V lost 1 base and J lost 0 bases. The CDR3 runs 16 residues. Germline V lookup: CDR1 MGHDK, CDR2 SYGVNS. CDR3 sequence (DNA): TGTGCCAGCAGTGAATGGCAGGGGGCAAGCACAGATACGCAGTATTTT. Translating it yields CASSEWQGASTDTQYF.

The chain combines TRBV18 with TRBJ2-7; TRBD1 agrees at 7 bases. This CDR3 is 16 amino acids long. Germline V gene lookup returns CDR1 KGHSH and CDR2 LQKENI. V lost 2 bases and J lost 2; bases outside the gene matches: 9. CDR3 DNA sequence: TGTGCCAGCTCACCAACCGTAGGGGGCGCGACCTACGAGCAGTACTTC. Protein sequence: CASSPTVGGATYEQYF.

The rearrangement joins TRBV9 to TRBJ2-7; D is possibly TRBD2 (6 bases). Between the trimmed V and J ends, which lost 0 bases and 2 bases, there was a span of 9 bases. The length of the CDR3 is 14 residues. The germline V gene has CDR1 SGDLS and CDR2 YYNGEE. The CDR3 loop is CASSVGPGAYEQYF. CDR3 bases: TGTGCCAGCAGCGTAGGTCCGGGGGCCTACGAGCAGTACTTC.

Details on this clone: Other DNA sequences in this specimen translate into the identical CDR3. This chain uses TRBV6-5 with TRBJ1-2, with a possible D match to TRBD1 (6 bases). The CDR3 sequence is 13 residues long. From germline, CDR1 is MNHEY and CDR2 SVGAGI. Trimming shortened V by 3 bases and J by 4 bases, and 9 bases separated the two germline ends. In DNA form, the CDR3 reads TGTGCCAGCAGTTATTTACAGGGCTATGGCTACACCTTC. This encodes CASSYLQGYGYTF.

CDR3 sequence: CASSEARVTGRDGYTF. The CDR3 region has the DNA TGTGCCAGCAGTGAAGCGAGAGTGACGGGGAGAGATGGCTACACCTTC. The chain carries TRBV6-1 and TRBJ1-2; D is unclear. Germline assignment: CDR1 MNHNS and CDR2 SASEGT. This CDR3 spans 16 amino acids. With 0 bases removed from V and 6 bases from J, the gap between germline ends came to 17 bases.

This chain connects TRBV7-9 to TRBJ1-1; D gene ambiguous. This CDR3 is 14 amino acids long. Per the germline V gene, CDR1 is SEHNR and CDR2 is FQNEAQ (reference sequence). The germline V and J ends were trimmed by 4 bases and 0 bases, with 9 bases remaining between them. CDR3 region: CASSWSTMNTEAFF. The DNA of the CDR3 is TGTGCCAGCAGCTGGTCAACTATGAACACTGAAGCTTTCTTT.

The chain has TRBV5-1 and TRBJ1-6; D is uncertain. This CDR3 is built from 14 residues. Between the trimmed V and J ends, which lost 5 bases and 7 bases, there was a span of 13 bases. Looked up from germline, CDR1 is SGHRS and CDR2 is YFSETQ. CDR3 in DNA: TGCGCCAGCAGTGCTATTCTGGGCAATTCACCCCTCCACTTT. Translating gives CASSAILGNSPLHF.

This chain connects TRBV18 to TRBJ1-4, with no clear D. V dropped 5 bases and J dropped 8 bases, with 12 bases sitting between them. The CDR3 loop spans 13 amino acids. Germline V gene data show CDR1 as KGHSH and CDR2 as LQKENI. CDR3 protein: CASSMEGREKLFF. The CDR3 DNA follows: TGTGCCAGCTCAATGGAGGGTCGGGAAAAACTGTTTTTT.

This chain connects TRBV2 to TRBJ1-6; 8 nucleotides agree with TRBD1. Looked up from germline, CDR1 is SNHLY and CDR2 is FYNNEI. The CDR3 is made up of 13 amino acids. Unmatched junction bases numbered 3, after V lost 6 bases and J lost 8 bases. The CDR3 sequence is CASRNRGDSPLHF. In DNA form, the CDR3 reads TGTGCCAGCAGAAACAGGGGGGATTCACCCCTCCACTTT.

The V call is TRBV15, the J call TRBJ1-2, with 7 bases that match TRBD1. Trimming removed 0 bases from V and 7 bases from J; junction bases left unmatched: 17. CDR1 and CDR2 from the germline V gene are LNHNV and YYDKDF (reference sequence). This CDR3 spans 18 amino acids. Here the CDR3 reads CATSRDQQGPGTPFGYTF. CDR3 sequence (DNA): TGTGCCACCAGCAGAGACCAACAGGGGCCGGGTACACCGTTTGGCTACACCTTC.

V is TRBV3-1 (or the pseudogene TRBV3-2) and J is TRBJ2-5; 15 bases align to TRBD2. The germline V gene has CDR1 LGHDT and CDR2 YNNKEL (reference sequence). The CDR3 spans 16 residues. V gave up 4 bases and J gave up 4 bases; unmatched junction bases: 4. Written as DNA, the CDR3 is TGTGCCAGCAGCCGGGGACTAGCGGGGGGAAGAGAGACCCAGTACTTC. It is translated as CASSRGLAGGRETQYF.

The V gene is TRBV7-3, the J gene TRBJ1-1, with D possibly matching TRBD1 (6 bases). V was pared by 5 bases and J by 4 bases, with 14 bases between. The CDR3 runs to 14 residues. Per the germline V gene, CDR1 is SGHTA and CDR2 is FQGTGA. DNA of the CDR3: TGTGCCAGCAGCCCGCTTGGGGGGGCCACTGAAGCTTTCTTT. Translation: CASSPLGGATEAFF.

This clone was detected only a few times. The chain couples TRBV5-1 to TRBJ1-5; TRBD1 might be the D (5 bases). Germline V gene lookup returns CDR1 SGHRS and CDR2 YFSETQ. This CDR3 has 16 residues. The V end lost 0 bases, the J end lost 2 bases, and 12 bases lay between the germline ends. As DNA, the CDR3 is TGCGCCAGCAGCTTGGACGGCAGGGCTGGCAATCAGCCCCAGCATTTT. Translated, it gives CASSLDGRAGNQPQHF.

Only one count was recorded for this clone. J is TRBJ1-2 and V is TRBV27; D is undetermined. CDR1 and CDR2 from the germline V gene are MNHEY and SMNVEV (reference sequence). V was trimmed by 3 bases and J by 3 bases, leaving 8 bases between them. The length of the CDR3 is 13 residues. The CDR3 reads CASSFSRDYGYTF. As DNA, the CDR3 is TGTGCCAGCAGTTTTTCCCGGGACTATGGCTACACCTTC.

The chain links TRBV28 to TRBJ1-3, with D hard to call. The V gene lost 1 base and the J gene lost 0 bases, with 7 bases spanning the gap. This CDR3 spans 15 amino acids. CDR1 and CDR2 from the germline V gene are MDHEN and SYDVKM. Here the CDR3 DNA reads TGTGCCAGCAGTTTATATGACTCCTCTGGAAACACCATATATTTT. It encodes CASSLYDSSGNTIYF.